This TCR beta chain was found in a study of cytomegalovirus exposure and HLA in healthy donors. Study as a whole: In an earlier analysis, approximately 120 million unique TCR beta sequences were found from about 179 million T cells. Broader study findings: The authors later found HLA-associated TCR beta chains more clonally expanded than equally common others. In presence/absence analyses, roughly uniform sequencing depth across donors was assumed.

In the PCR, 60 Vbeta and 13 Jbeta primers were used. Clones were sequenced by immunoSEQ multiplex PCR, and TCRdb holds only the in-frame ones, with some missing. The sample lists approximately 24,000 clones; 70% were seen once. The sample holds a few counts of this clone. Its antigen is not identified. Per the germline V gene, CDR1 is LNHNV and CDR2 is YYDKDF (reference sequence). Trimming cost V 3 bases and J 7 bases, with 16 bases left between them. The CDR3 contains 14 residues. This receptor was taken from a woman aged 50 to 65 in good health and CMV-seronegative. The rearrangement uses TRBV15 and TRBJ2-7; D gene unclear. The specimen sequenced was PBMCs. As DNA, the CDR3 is TGTGCCACCAGCAGTGGTGGCCCGGTGAGGGAGCAGTACTTC. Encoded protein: CATSSGGPVREQYF.